This TCR beta chain was captured by sequencing in a study of response to subunit inactivated influenza vaccine. Overall study results and limits: Seasonal influenza vaccination, on each occasion, was suggested by the authors to recruit few new T cells.

Each CDR3 protein is one row after TCRdb ran MiXCR on the RT-PCR reads. Of about 540,000 distinct CDR3 sequences listed, 14% were seen once; the top ten hold 11%. This CDR3 region has 16 residues. Trimming left V 5 bases short and J 5 bases short, with 22 bases between. Germline values: CDR1 SGHVS, CDR2 FQNEAQ. This clonotype was counted a few times. Its target is not known. This chain joins TRBV7-8 and TRBJ2-7, with D maybe TRBD2 (5 bases). The sequences come from PBMCs from blood, collected 11 to 12 days after vaccination. The receptor comes from a man aged 45 to 65 who received an inactivated influenza vaccine. The CDR3 DNA follows: TGTGCCAGCAGCCCCGCTTTCCTCGACGGGGTCAACGAGCAGTACTTC. Encoded protein: CASSPAFLDGVNEQYF.